A single sample gave rise to the 20 T cell receptor beta chains below, sequenced in a study of T-cell memory formation after mild COVID-19. MiXCR, run by TCRdb on the 5' RACE reads, gives a single entry per CDR3 protein. The sample includes about 320,000 distinct CDR3 sequences, 13% to 15% seen only once; the top ten take 21%. The sample consisted of PBMCs or a T cell subset sorted from them (not recorded which). The source of these receptors is a man between 18 and 35 years old who had mild COVID-19 (a few samples of this study predate the infection). Cell type and time point are not known.

The J gene is TRBJ2-7, the V gene TRBV5-1, with a possible D match to TRBD2 (5 bases). From germline, CDR1 is SGHRS and CDR2 YFSETQ. Trimming shortened V by 4 bases and J by 0 bases, and 17 bases separated the two germline ends. This CDR3 has 16 amino acids. The CDR3, as DNA: TGCGCCAGCAGCGGCTTAGCGTGGCTTAGCTCCTACGAGCAGTACTTC. Protein sequence: CASSGLAWLSSYEQYF.

The rearrangement uses TRBV20-1 and TRBJ1-4, with TRBD1 matching over 10 bases. The CDR3 sequence is 13 residues long. With 3 bases clipped from V and 7 bases from J, the junction kept 2 bases outside the gene matches. Germline loops: CDR1 DFQATT, CDR2 SNEGSKA (reference sequence). The CDR3 region has the DNA TGCAGTGCTAGGACAGGGGGCGGTGAAAAACTGTTTTTT. Translated: CSARTGGGEKLFF.

V is TRBV15 and J is TRBJ1-6; perhaps TRBD1 as D (6 bases). Trimming stripped 4 bases from V and 16 bases from J, with 23 bases between. The CDR3 runs 15 residues. Germline CDR1 and CDR2: LNHNV and YYDKDF (reference sequence). The CDR3 spells CATSIGPPQGNPLHF. The DNA for the CDR3 is TGTGCCACCAGCATCGGGCCACCCCAGGGGAACCCGCTCCACTTT.

This clonotype was detected only a few times. V and J are TRBV5-6 and TRBJ1-2; D call uncertain. V was trimmed by 5 bases and J by 4 bases, leaving 12 bases between them. The V gene's germline CDR1 is SGHDT and CDR2 YYEEEE. The CDR3 sequence is 13 residues long. The CDR3 spells CASRSQFSYGYTF. In DNA, the CDR3 is TGTGCCAGCAGATCCCAGTTCAGCTATGGCTACACCTTC. The complete variable domain, with remaining parts taken from reference TRBV5-6 and TRBJ1-2, reads DAGVTQSPTHLIKTRGQQVTLRCSPKSGHDTVSWYQQALGQGPQFIFQYYEEEERQRGNFPDRFSGHQFPNYSSELNVNALLLGDSALYLCASRSQFSYGYTFGSGTRLTVV.

This clonotype was observed a handful of times. The genes are TRBV7-2 and TRBJ2-1, with TRBD1 identical over 8 bases. The CDR3 has 13 amino acids. Germline V gives CDR1 SGHTA, CDR2 FQGNSA. Losses at the gene ends were 0 bases for V and 12 bases for J; bases not matched to a gene: 4. The CDR3 sequence is CASSLARQGRQFF. The CDR3 DNA follows: TGTGCCAGCAGCTTAGCGAGACAGGGGAGGCAGTTCTTC.

This clonotype came up a few times. The chain uses TRBV18 and TRBJ1-1; tentative D call: TRBD1 (5 bases). Germline-derived CDR1 and CDR2 are KGHSH and LQKENI. Trimming shortened V by 3 bases and J by 3 bases, and 11 bases separated the two germline ends. CDR3 size: 14 residues. CDR3 amino acids: CASSPGGQDTEAFF. As DNA, the CDR3 is TGTGCCAGCTCACCGGGGGGTCAGGACACTGAAGCTTTCTTT.

The rearrangement uses TRBV6-2 or TRBV6-3 and TRBJ2-1; D unclear. This CDR3 has 10 residues. The V end lost 11 bases, the J end lost 4 bases, and 6 bases lay between the germline ends. The germline V gene encodes CDR1 MNHEY and CDR2 SVGEGT. CDR3 sequence reads: CASWYNEQFF. In nucleotides, the CDR3 is TGTGCCTCGTGGTACAATGAGCAGTTCTTC.

The rearrangement uses TRBV27 and TRBJ2-7, with a weak D call TRBD1 (7 bases). The V end was cut by 0 bases, the J end by 3 bases, with 12 bases between. Germline loops: CDR1 MNHEY, CDR2 SMNVEV (reference sequence). The CDR3 is 15 amino acids. CDR3 amino acids: CASSLSAGQSYEQYF. The DNA of the CDR3 is TGTGCCAGCAGTTTATCGGCGGGACAGAGCTACGAGCAGTACTTC.

J is TRBJ1-6 and V is TRBV7-2; D perhaps matches TRBD1 (6 bases). V lost 1 base to trimming and J lost 7 bases, with 11 bases between them. Germline-derived CDR1 and CDR2 are SGHTA and FQGNSA. The CDR3 contains 15 residues. For the CDR3, the DNA is TGTGCCAGCAGCTTAGTCTGGGGGCAGAATTCACCCCTCCACTTT. This sequence encodes CASSLVWGQNSPLHF.

This sequence joins TRBV12-3 or TRBV12-4 and TRBJ2-1; D ambiguous. The length of the CDR3 is 14 residues. With 3 bases removed from V and 6 bases from J, the gap between germline ends came to 12 bases. The CDR3 region is CASSFGQTFNEQFF. The CDR3 coding sequence is TGTGCCAGCAGTTTCGGGCAGACTTTCAATGAGCAGTTCTTC.

This clonotype was observed at least ten times. This chain joins TRBV7-9 and TRBJ1-1; D unclear. The CDR3 is 13 amino acids. In germline, CDR1 is SEHNR, CDR2 FQNEAQ (reference sequence). The ends were cut back, 2 bases at V and 0 bases at J, with 4 bases in the middle. CDR3 amino acids: CASSLLVNTEAFF. The DNA of the CDR3 is TGTGCCAGCAGCTTATTGGTGAACACTGAAGCTTTCTTT. Full variable domain (rest looked up from reference TRBV7-9 and TRBJ1-1): DTGVSQNPRHKITKRGQNVTFRCDPISEHNRLYWYRQTLGQGPEFLTYFQNEAQLEKSRLLSDRFSAERPKGSFSTLEIQRTEQGDSAMYLCASSLLVNTEAFFGQGTRLTVV.

The gene calls are TRBV9 and TRBJ1-3; perhaps TRBD1 as D (6 bases). The V and J ends lost 4 bases and 0 bases respectively, with 11 bases between them. Germline CDR1 is SGDLS and CDR2 is YYNGEE. The CDR3 is made up of 15 amino acids. CDR3 protein: CASSLRDNSGNTIYF. Here the CDR3 DNA reads TGTGCCAGCAGCCTCCGGGACAACTCTGGAAACACCATATATTTT.

The chain joins TRBV5-4 to TRBJ2-1; 9 nucleotides line up with TRBD1. With 9 bases clipped from V and 5 bases from J, the junction kept 9 bases outside the gene matches. This CDR3 comprises 14 residues. CDR1 is SGHNT and CDR2 is YYREEE in the germline V gene (reference sequence). DNA of the CDR3: TGTGCCACCGAACAGGGGGCCCGTAACAATGAGCAGTTCTTC. It is translated as CATEQGARNNEQFF.

This clonotype was picked up many times. The genes are TRBV28 and TRBJ2-7; 9 bases fit TRBD1. V was pared by 6 bases and J by 2 bases, with 11 bases of the junction left unmatched. Per germline, CDR1 MDHEN and CDR2 SYDVKM. The CDR3 has 16 amino acids. The CDR3 reads CASSPPGQGIAYEQYV. CDR3 coding DNA: TGTGCCAGCAGCCCCCCGGGACAGGGAATAGCCTACGAGCAGTACGTC.

In its sample, this clonotype was seen a few times. The rearrangement joins TRBV12-3 or TRBV12-4 to TRBJ2-2, with 8 bases aligning to TRBD2. V lost 6 bases to trimming and J lost 5 bases; unmatched junction nucleotides: 5. The CDR3 length is 14 residues. CDR3 residues: CASSYGGVTGELFF. CDR3 sequence (DNA): TGTGCCAGCAGCTACGGGGGGGTGACCGGGGAGCTGTTTTTT.

This clonotype was seen at least ten times. The chain carries TRBV4-3 and TRBJ2-1, with TRBD1 identical over 9 bases. The CDR3 covers 16 residues. Germline CDR1 LGHNA, CDR2 YSLEER. The V and J ends lost 0 bases and 9 bases, in that order; junction bases with no gene match: 9. The CDR3 protein is CASSQDPGQGWFEQFF. The CDR3 nucleotides read TGCGCCAGCAGCCAAGATCCAGGACAGGGGTGGTTTGAGCAGTTCTTC.

This clonotype appeared a few times. The chain links TRBV5-1 to TRBJ1-1; no reliable D call. Between the trimmed V and J ends, which lost 4 bases and 1 base, there was a span of 11 bases. This CDR3 is built from 14 residues. Germline values: CDR1 SGHRS, CDR2 YFSETQ. The CDR3 region is CASSGFAQNTEAFF. The CDR3 region has the DNA TGCGCCAGCAGCGGGTTCGCACAGAACACTGAAGCTTTCTTT.

Ten or more counts support this clonotype. V usage is TRBV6-2 or TRBV6-3 and J usage is TRBJ2-2; no clear D gene. The germline V and J ends were trimmed by 7 bases and 0 bases, with 15 bases remaining between them. The CDR3 has 16 residues. Per germline, CDR1 MNHEY and CDR2 SVGEGT. The CDR3 reads CASTQSPATNTGELFF. Written as DNA, the CDR3 is TGTGCCAGCACCCAGAGTCCGGCAACGAACACCGGGGAGCTGTTTTTT.

V usage is TRBV18 and J usage is TRBJ2-3, with TRBD1 identical over 7 bases. This CDR3 region has 16 residues. V lost 2 bases and J lost 4; bases outside the gene matches: 9. Per germline, CDR1 KGHSH and CDR2 LQKENI. The CDR3 DNA sequence: TGTGCCAGCTCACCATTCGACAGGGACCGACCAGATACGCAGTATTTT. This gives the protein CASSPFDRDRPDTQYF.

This clonotype occurred a few times. The V gene is TRBV7-9, the J gene TRBJ1-6; no clear D gene. CDR1 and CDR2 from the germline V gene are SEHNR and FQNEAQ (reference sequence). There are 17 residues in the CDR3. Trimming removed 3 bases from V and 6 bases from J, with 18 bases in between. CDR3 DNA sequence: TGTGCCAGCAGCTTGGCGGTTTCGGGCCCTCGTAATTCACCCCTCCACTTT. Protein: CASSLAVSGPRNSPLHF.